The 3 T cell receptor beta chains below come from one sample, sequenced in a study of regulatory T cells in long-lasting Graves disease. Time point given: newly diagnosed GD, antithyroid drugs for less than 3 months. Making the TCR library involved RNA that had been extracted from PBMCs. CDR3 regions were amplified by Arm-PCR using iRepertoire HTBI primers to build TCR beta libraries. TCRdb reanalysed the multiplex PCR reads using MiXCR and keeps one entry per CDR3 protein. The sample gives 400,000 to 500,000 distinct CDR3 sequences, under 15% of which show up once; over 15% is in the top ten. These sequences were also reported in another study, on T cells in Graves' hyperthyroidism and ophthalmopathy.

Sequenced material: peripheral blood mononuclear cells (PBMCs), taken at new diagnosis, from a patient treated with antithyroid drugs. The receptors originated from a woman aged 30 to 39 with Graves disease.

This clonotype was counted many times. V usage is TRBV13 and J usage is TRBJ2-1, with TRBD2 identical over 11 bases. V lost 6 bases, J lost 5 bases, and 6 bases stayed unmatched. CDR3 length: 15 residues. Looked up from germline, CDR1 is PRHDT and CDR2 is FYEKMQ (reference sequence). The CDR3 here is CASSKLAGVDNEQFF. The CDR3 nucleotides read TGTGCCAGCAGTAAACTAGCGGGAGTGGACAATGAGCAGTTCTTC.

V is TRBV7-9 and J is TRBJ1-1; D uncertain. The CDR3 has 11 amino acids. Germline CDR1 and CDR2: SEHNR and FQNEAQ (reference sequence). The V end was cut by 4 bases, the J end by 6 bases, with 6 bases between. The CDR3 DNA is TGTGCCAGCAGCTCCCACGCTGAAGCTTTCTTT. Translated, it gives CASSSHAEAFF.

The chain is built from TRBV15 and TRBJ2-7, with a possible D match to TRBD2 (5 bases). The CDR3 spans 14 residues. The ends were cut back, 5 bases at V and 6 bases at J, with 17 bases in the middle. Germline-derived CDR1 and CDR2 are LNHNV and YYDKDF (reference sequence). In nucleotides, the CDR3 is TGTGCCACCAGCCGAAATAGTGAGGGCTCCGAGCAGTACTTC. As protein: CATSRNSEGSEQYF.